This T cell receptor beta chain is from a study of radiotherapy plus CTLA-4 blockade in lung cancer. For the study at large: Roughly 17% of patients responded objectively, and about 30% achieved disease control.

Method: immunoSEQ multiplex PCR; TCRdb's copy keeps in-frame clones and lacks some. The sample consists of under 95,000 clones, around 78% of them appearing once. Germline CDR1 and CDR2: MNHNS and SASEGT. The V and J ends lost 6 bases and 7 bases, in that order; junction bases with no gene match: 11. The CDR3 is made up of 15 amino acids. The study, taken as a whole, reports: After radiotherapy and ipilimumab, tumor-derived clones expanded in peripheral blood.

For this clone: Its antigen is not known.

Source: peripheral blood, taken from a patient treated with radiotherapy plus ipilimumab. This receptor was identified in a human donor with non-small cell lung cancer whose response to radiotherapy plus ipilimumab could not be evaluated. Some clones in this sample may be carry-over from other donors' samples. V is TRBV6-1 and J is TRBJ1-5, with 8 bases that match TRBD1. The DNA for the CDR3 is TGTGCCAGCAGCCTCGGACAGGGTAGAAGACAGCCCCAGCATTTT. This encodes CASSLGQGRRQPQHF.